These 32 T cell receptor beta chains share one sample of origin, sequenced in a study of tumor-infiltrating lymphocytes in primary liver carcinoma. Priming with a constant-region primer yielded TCR beta cDNA from about 450 ng total RNA. The TCR beta library was amplified through three nested multiplex PCR rounds in a modified ARM-PCR procedure. Amplification in the first two PCR rounds was performed using TRBV1-TRBV30 forward primers and a C-beta reverse primer for roughly 9 cycles each. Each CDR3 protein is one row after TCRdb ran MiXCR on the multiplex PCR reads. The sample carries some 51,000 distinct CDR3 sequences, 70% to 75% recorded once. Total RNA and DNA came together from around 20-30 mg of bulk tissue without cell sorting. The sample was liver tumor tissue from sampling region 3. Sample subset: tumor region T3, left-lateral pole. These receptors all stem from a middle-aged man with primary liver carcinoma and hepatitis B virus infection.

Comment on this clonotype: A read error may produce the germline difference seen at one junction end. The chain employs TRBV29-1 and TRBJ2-7; D not resolved. Per germline, CDR1 SQVTM and CDR2 ANQGSEA. The CDR3 has 12 amino acids. Written as DNA, the CDR3 is TGCAACGTTGGGCAGTGGACCTACGAGCAGTACTTC. It specifies CNVGQWTYEQYF.

The rearrangement uses TRBV11-1 and TRBJ2-1; D is ambiguous. CDR1 and CDR2 (germline): SGHAT, FQDESV (reference sequence). The CDR3 has 13 residues. Between the trimmed V and J ends, which lost 10 bases and 7 bases, there was a span of 17 bases. CDR3 nucleotides: TGTGCCAACAACTTAGGCCGGGTAAATGAGCAGTTCTTC. It codes for CANNLGRVNEQFF.

The CDR3, as DNA: TGTGTTAGCAGCTTAGGGGTTGGGGACGAAAAACTGTTTTTT. Protein product: CVSSLGVGDEKLFF. The genes are TRBV11-2 and TRBJ1-4, with D possibly being TRBD1 (5 bases). The CDR3 totals 14 residues. Germline V gene data show CDR1 as SGHAT and CDR2 as FQNNGV. Drawing the rest from reference TRBV11-2 and TRBJ1-4, the complete variable domain is EAGVAQSPRYKIIEKRQSVAFWCNPISGHATLYWYQQILGQGPKLLIQFQNNGVVDDSQLPKDRFSAERLKGVDSTLKIQPAKLEDSAVYLCVSSLGVGDEKLFFGSGTQLSVL.

Comment on this clonotype: At one of its ends the junction is not consistent with the germline gene, which may arise from a read error. The chain couples TRBV7-8 to TRBJ1-5; perhaps TRBD1 as D (6 bases). Germline V gene sequence: CDR1 SGHVS, CDR2 FQNEAQ. The CDR3 consists of 14 residues. The DNA for the CDR3 is TGTGCCAGCAGCTCAGGGACATTGAATCAGCCCAAGCATTTT. Translating it yields CASSSGTLNQPKHF.

The chain is built from TRBV7-3 and TRBJ2-2, with 7 positions matching TRBD2. CDR1 is SGHTA, CDR2 FQGTGA, per germline. Trimming at V came to 4 bases and at J to 3 bases, leaving 5 bases not matched to a gene. This CDR3 comprises 15 residues. The CDR3 here is CASSSGTTDTGELFF. CDR3 nucleotides: TGTGCCAGCAGCTCCGGGACTACTGACACCGGGGAGCTGTTTTTT.

This clonotype was observed a few times. Being one base from a much bigger clone, this may be a read error. The V gene is TRBV5-4, the J gene TRBJ2-2; weak D call: TRBD2 (6 bases). From germline, CDR1 is SGHNT and CDR2 YYREEE (reference sequence). The CDR3 is made up of 16 amino acids. CDR3 sequence: CASSLDGGMDPGGLFF. In DNA form, the CDR3 reads TGTGCCAGCAGCTTGGACGGCGGGATGGACCCCGGGGGGCTGTTTTTT. The variable domain in full, completed from reference TRBV5-4 and TRBJ2-2, reads ETGVTQSPTHLIKTRGQQVTLRCSSQSGHNTVSWYQQALGQGPQFIFQYYREEENGRGNFPPRFSGLQFPNYSSELNVNALELDDSALYLCASSLDGGMDPGGLFFGEGSRLTVL.

The chain has TRBV24-1 and TRBJ2-1, with D tentatively TRBD2 (6 bases). The V gene's germline CDR1 is KGHDR and CDR2 SFDVKD. The CDR3 is 16 residues long. The V and J ends lost 7 bases and 4 bases respectively, with 19 bases between them. The CDR3 reads CATSPAGLAGYNEQFF. The CDR3 DNA is TGTGCCACCAGCCCAGCGGGTCTGGCAGGGTACAATGAGCAGTTCTTC.

Comments on this clonotype: At one end, the junction sequence differs from germline, possibly due to a read error. The chain recombines TRBV6-6 with TRBJ2-7, with 8 positions matching TRBD2. This CDR3 region has 13 residues. Germline CDR1 reads MNHNY; CDR2 reads SVGAGI (reference sequence). Here the CDR3 reads CTSSDGLADEQYF. The DNA of the CDR3 is TGTACCAGCTCTGACGGACTAGCCGACGAGCAGTACTTC.

Comment on this clonotype: Given the absence of the conserved phenylalanine or tryptophan at the CDR3 end, a read error is likely. Here the CDR3 DNA reads TGTGCCAGCAGTTTGGGAGCGAAACTCGGCGAGCAGTACTCC. As protein: CASSLGAKLGEQYS. The chain has TRBV28 and TRBJ2-7, with D possibly matching TRBD2 (5 bases). The CDR3 is made up of 14 amino acids. Germline V gene sequence: CDR1 MDHEN, CDR2 SYDVKM. Deletions cut 3 bases from V and 6 bases from J, with 15 bases between.

In regard to this clonotype: This may be a read error, as it is one base from a much larger clone. Since no conserved phenylalanine or tryptophan closes the CDR3, a read error is the likely cause. The chain employs TRBV7-9 and TRBJ2-3; D remains unclear. V lost 1 base and J 4 bases, leaving 6 bases between the germline ends. Looked up from germline, CDR1 is SEHNR and CDR2 is FQNEAQ (reference sequence). CDR3 length: 13 amino acids. The CDR3 reads CASSLDSADTQYL. DNA for the CDR3: TGTGCCAGCAGCTTAGATTCCGCAGATACGCAGTATCTT.

About this clonotype itself: One end of the junction is discordant with germline, which a read error may explain. This chain uses TRBV12-3 or TRBV12-4 with TRBJ1-2; D gene ambiguous. There are 13 residues in the CDR3. The CDR3 sequence: CASSLSGDYGHTF. The CDR3 nucleotides read TGTGCCAGCAGTCTGAGCGGAGACTATGGCCACACCTTC.

This clonotype was observed many times. The V call is TRBV4-2, the J call TRBJ2-5, with a possible D match to TRBD1 (5 bases). Germline CDR1 and CDR2: LGHNA and YNFKEQ. V was cut by 0 bases and J by 2 bases, with 7 bases left in between. The CDR3 is 14 residues long. This CDR3 reads CASSQDAGQETQYF. For the CDR3, the DNA is TGTGCCAGCAGCCAAGATGCAGGGCAAGAGACCCAGTACTTC.

About this clonotype itself: At one boundary the junction diverges from the germline segment, which might be a read error. This sequence joins TRBV4-2 and TRBJ1-1, with TRBD1 as a possible D gene (6 bases). Per the germline V gene, CDR1 is LGHNA and CDR2 is YNFKEQ. The CDR3 runs to 14 residues. The CDR3 is CASRQDRTVTEAFF. CDR3 DNA: TGTGCCAGCAGGCAAGATCGGACAGTGACTGAGGCTTTCTTT.

This clonotype came up many times. The chain combines TRBV20-1 with TRBJ2-1, with 8 bases lining up with TRBD1. After removal of 1 base from V and 8 bases from J, the junction contained 4 bases not matched to a gene. The germline V gene encodes CDR1 DFQATT and CDR2 SNEGSKA (reference sequence). The CDR3 covers 13 residues. The CDR3 region is CSARAPQGDEQFF. As DNA, the CDR3 is TGCAGTGCTAGAGCTCCACAGGGGGATGAGCAGTTCTTC.

This clonotype turned up a few times. As the CDR3 is not closed by the conserved phenylalanine or tryptophan, this likely results from a read error. CDR3 sequence: CASSLRGYEQYY. The CDR3 nucleotides read TGTGCCAGCAGCTTAAGGGGGTACGAGCAGTACTAC. This chain uses TRBV11-2 with TRBJ2-7, with D tentatively TRBD1 (6 bases). The CDR3 consists of 12 residues. V was trimmed by 2 bases and J by 4 bases, leaving 6 bases between them. The germline gives CDR1 SGHAT, CDR2 FQNNGV.

About this clonotype itself: At one end the junction does not follow the germline gene, possibly because of a read error. The rearrangement links TRBV6-2 or TRBV6-3 to TRBJ2-1, with D perhaps matching TRBD1 (6 bases). The V gene's germline CDR1 is MNHEY and CDR2 SVGEGT. The CDR3 runs 14 residues. CDR3 in amino acids: CASSNFDWDNVQIF. The CDR3 DNA sequence: TGTGCCAGCAGCAACTTCGACTGGGACAATGTGCAGATCTTC.

In this sample, this clonotype turned up many times. This chain uses TRBV28 with TRBJ2-3; D is possibly TRBD2 (5 bases). Germline V gene sequence: CDR1 MDHEN, CDR2 SYDVKM. V was shortened by 8 bases and J by 2 bases, with 17 bases between the two germline ends. This CDR3 is 15 amino acids long. CDR3 sequence (DNA): TGTGCCAGCCGAGGGCAGAGCGGATCCACAGATACGCAGTATTTT. Translation: CASRGQSGSTDTQYF. The full variable domain, its missing parts supplied by reference TRBV28 and TRBJ2-3, is DVKVTQSSRYLVKRTGEKVFLECVQDMDHENMFWYRQDPGLGLRLIYFSYDVKMKEKGDIPEGYSVSREKKERFSLILESASTNQTSMYLCASRGQSGSTDTQYFGPGTRLTVL.

This chain links TRBV6-2 or TRBV6-3 with TRBJ2-3; 8 positions match TRBD2. CDR1 is MNHEY, CDR2 SVGEGT, per germline. This CDR3 comprises 15 residues. The V segment lost 8 bases and the J segment 4 bases; nucleotides outside the gene matches: 11. Here the CDR3 reads CASGSRSGSADTQYF. The DNA of the CDR3 is TGTGCCAGCGGTTCCCGCAGCGGGAGCGCAGATACGCAGTATTTT.

Here the CDR3 DNA reads TGTGCCAGCAGTAGGCAGGGCTCCGAGTCGGGCGAACAGTACTTC. It yields the protein CASSRQGSESGEQYF. The chain couples TRBV6-1 to TRBJ2-7, with TRBD1 as a possible D gene (5 bases). The ends were cut back, 5 bases at V and 10 bases at J, with 24 bases in the middle. In germline, CDR1 is MNHNS, CDR2 SASEGT. This CDR3 is built from 15 residues.

In its sample, this clonotype was seen many times. The chain has TRBV4-2 and TRBJ2-5; D possibly corresponds to TRBD2 (8 bases). This CDR3 region has 17 residues. CDR1 is LGHNA, CDR2 YNFKEQ, per germline. V was cut by 5 bases and J by 1 base, with 20 bases left in between. The CDR3 here is CASSSGGLAGLQETQYF. The CDR3 DNA sequence: TGTGCCAGCAGCTCAGGGGGGCTAGCGGGCCTCCAAGAGACCCAGTACTTC.

On this clonotype itself: One junction end disagrees with the germline gene, perhaps due to a read error. The chain carries TRBV5-1 and TRBJ2-7, with D uncertain. CDR1 is SGHRS and CDR2 is YFSETQ in the germline V gene. The CDR3 has 14 amino acids. CDR3 sequence reads: CASSLLGCSYERYF. The CDR3 DNA follows: TGCGCCAGCAGCCTCCTAGGGTGCTCCTACGAGCGGTACTTC.

The CDR3 loop reads CSASRGAFSTDTQYF. The DNA for the CDR3 is TGCAGTGCCTCGCGCGGCGCCTTCAGCACAGATACGCAGTATTTT. J is TRBJ2-3 and V is TRBV20-1; D is uncertain. V was pared by 6 bases and J by 0 bases, with 16 bases between. The CDR3 is 15 amino acids. Per the germline V gene, CDR1 is DFQATT and CDR2 is SNEGSKA (reference sequence).

Remarks on this clonotype: Here the CDR3 omits its conserved ending phenylalanine or tryptophan, so a read error is the likely source. The chain joins TRBV12-3 or TRBV12-4 to TRBJ1-1, with D possibly TRBD1 on 5 matching bases. CDR3 length: 12 residues. The V gene lost 6 bases and the J gene lost 11 bases, with 16 bases spanning the gap. CDR3 sequence (DNA): TGTGCCAGCAGCCGAGGAGACAGAGGCGCTTTCATT. Translated: CASSRGDRGAFI.

This clonotype was recorded at least ten times. V gene TRBV29-1 combines with J gene TRBJ1-4, with a weak D call TRBD1 (6 bases). The CDR3 extends over 13 amino acids. In germline, CDR1 is SQVTM, CDR2 ANQGSEA. The ends were cut back, 3 bases at V and 7 bases at J, with 12 bases in the middle. CDR3 protein: CSVDQGKGEKLFF. The DNA for the CDR3 is TGCAGCGTTGATCAGGGGAAGGGTGAAAAACTGTTTTTT.

Turning to this clonotype: The conserved final phenylalanine or tryptophan is absent from the CDR3, which likely points to a read error. The V and J genes are TRBV5-6 and TRBJ2-1; D call uncertain. The V gene's germline CDR1 is SGHDT and CDR2 YYEEEE. The CDR3 covers 13 residues. Trimming took off 0 bases at V and 11 bases at J, with 12 bases between the two ends. The CDR3, as DNA: TGTGCCAGCAGCTTGGTACTAACCGATCAGCAGTTCCTC. This encodes CASSLVLTDQQFL.

The CDR3 is CSVKPSGMRAGELFF. The CDR3 nucleotides are TGCAGCGTGAAACCTAGCGGGATGAGAGCCGGGGAGCTGTTTTTT. V gene TRBV29-1 combines with J gene TRBJ2-2; 9 bases map to TRBD2. The V segment lost 6 bases and the J segment 6 bases; nucleotides outside the gene matches: 11. The CDR3 length is 15 residues. CDR1 and CDR2 (germline): SQVTM, ANQGSEA.

The table lists this clonotype with a count of one. Germline is not matched at one junction end, which may reflect a read error. The V and J genes are TRBV6-1 and TRBJ2-3, with D possibly being TRBD2 (6 bases). Germline CDR1 MNHNS, CDR2 SASEGT. The CDR3 is 16 amino acids. The DNA of the CDR3 is TGTGTCAGCAGTCAATCAGCGGGTTTAACTACAGATACGCAGTATTTT. Protein sequence: CVSSQSAGLTTDTQYF.

V is TRBV29-1 and J is TRBJ2-3; 10 nucleotides line up with TRBD2. The V and J ends lost 5 bases and 1 base, in that order; junction bases with no gene match: 12. The germline gives CDR1 SQVTM, CDR2 ANQGSEA. There are 17 residues in the CDR3. The CDR3 DNA reads TGCAGCGTTTTCGGACTAGCGGACAGATATGGCACAGATACGCAGTATTTT. Translated: CSVFGLADRYGTDTQYF.

Details on this clonotype: It is likely a read error, because the conserved phenylalanine at the end of the CDR3 is missing. The limits of the CDR3 on the DNA are not certain, so only TCRdb's listed CDR3 is given. The chain is built from TRBV6-2 or TRBV6-3 and TRBJ2-2; TRBD2 is the table's D call and was not checked against the DNA. With termini counted, the CDR3 has 16 amino acids. The germline CDR1 and CDR2 sequences are MNHEY and SVGEGT. CDR3 protein: CASSELYGREIGEPFY.

This clonotype was recorded a few times. The rearrangement links TRBV2 to TRBJ1-2; D unresolved. This CDR3 is 13 amino acids long. Germline CDR1 is SNHLY and CDR2 is FYNNEI. V was clipped by 7 bases and J by 8 bases, with 17 bases between them. This CDR3 is CASTGGRSWGYTF. The CDR3 coding sequence is TGTGCCAGCACTGGCGGCAGATCGTGGGGCTACACCTTC. Combining the CDR3 with reference TRBV2 and TRBJ1-2 gives the whole variable domain EPEVTQTPSHQVTQMGQEVILRCVPISNHLYFYWYRQILGQKVEFLVSFYNNEISEKSEIFDDQFSVERPDGSNFTLKIRSTKLEDSAMYFCASTGGRSWGYTFGSGTRLTVV.

As for this clonotype: Because the CDR3's place on the DNA is in doubt, the DNA is left out and the CDR3 is given as listed by TCRdb. The chain employs TRBV5-6 and TRBJ1-3. The V gene's germline CDR1 is SGHDT and CDR2 YYEEEE. The CDR3 has 14 residues if both end residues are counted. The chain's CDR3 is CASIWWGSGNTVYF.

This clonotype was seen only a few times. The chain recombines TRBV20-1 with TRBJ2-7; the D gene is possibly TRBD1 (5 bases). CDR3 length: 14 residues. CDR1 is DFQATT, CDR2 SNEGSKA, per germline (reference sequence). V gave up 4 bases and J gave up 5 bases, with 18 bases separating them. As DNA, the CDR3 is TGCAGTGCTAATATCCCCGGGCAGGGTAACGAGCAGTACTTC. Translating gives CSANIPGQGNEQYF.